This record looks at one T cell receptor (beta chain) sequence and its context. Its antigen is unidentified. This entry belongs to a study of cytomegalovirus exposure and HLA in healthy donors. The PCR contained 60 Vbeta and 13 Jbeta primers. Clones were read by immunoSEQ multiplex PCR, and TCRdb kept only the in-frame ones, dropping some. This table holds 100,000 or so clones, about 74% found once. Findings and caveats of the study: According to a later analysis, most TCR beta chains associated with CMV appeared HLA-restricted. Cytomegalovirus association was listed for about 170 TCR beta chains. The only immune exposure information that was available was CMV serostatus.

When sampled, the donors appeared nominally healthy, though they likely had unrecorded immune exposures. The sample taken for sequencing was PBMCs. This TCR came from a female donor in good health and CMV-seronegative.

CDR3 residues: CASSTTGDTQYF. The CDR3 nucleotides read TGTGCCAGCAGCACAACAGGGGATACGCAGTATTTT. The chain couples TRBV7-2 to TRBJ2-3; TRBD1 might be the D (6 bases). CDR1 SGHTA and CDR2 FQGNSA come from the germline V gene. Trimming took 5 bases from V and 6 from J, leaving 9 bases between them. This CDR3 is built from 12 residues.